This T cell receptor (beta chain) stems from a study of blood T cells in healthy people across ages (dated by TCRdb to between 2014 and 2017). Study-wide context: In model experiments, template switching captured roughly one uniquely barcoded TCR beta cDNA molecule for every two T cells. Using the same blood draw, the study looked at two additional independent replicas of 1 million unique cDNA reads for two donors, one aged 18 to 29 and the other aged 80 or older. To avoid experimental bias, donors of different ages were spread randomly across the sequencing lanes. Using deep sequencing normalized with unique cDNA molecular identifiers, the study measured how TCR beta repertoire diversity changes with age. The donors were divided into four age groups: young (average approximately 16 years), middle-aged (around 41), aged (about 56) and long-lived (about 79). The research as a whole found: As age increased, observed TCR beta diversity per million T cells dropped in a roughly linear way, and a significant reduction was already evident by age 40. Because profiling used bulk unsorted PBMCs, naive and antigen-experienced compartments could not be compared conclusively. Compared with the aged group, more naive CD4+ T cells, fewer expanded clones and increased TCR diversity were shown by the long-lived group, suggesting age selection. Donor CMV infection status was unknown, potentially confounding age-related changes in expanded clonotypes. There was a strong correlation between observed TCR beta diversity and the percentage of naive T cells measured by flow cytometry. Total diversity estimates from one million sequenced T cells were considered lower bounds and underestimates.

CDR1 MRHNA and CDR2 SNTAGT were looked up in the germline V gene. Counted from cysteine to phenylalanine, this CDR3 has 13 amino acids. The sequence is cut down to CDR3 DNA, 39 bases in frame from base 1. V is reduced by 0 bases and J by 7 bases, leaving a spacing of 6 bases between them. The table lists this clonotype with a few counts. Its antigen has not been determined. No much larger clone is present one base from it, and per-base qualities are unavailable. Libraries came from 5' RACE. The instrument given in TCRdb is Illumina HiSeq 2500. The second PCR ran for roughly 7 to 11 cycles and used a J-beta primer mix along with a sample-barcoded 5' primer. A template-switch 5' adaptor carrying 12 random nucleotides introduced a unique molecular identifier onto each TCR beta cDNA molecule. Each sample yielded at least 2.5 million CDR3-containing paired-end reads. The Mint cDNA synthesis kit, primed by a TRBC-specific oligonucleotide, was used to synthesize first-strand cDNA from all RNA. All cDNA was treated with uracil-DNA glycosylase and then went through a first 18-cycle PCR with the universal primers M1SS and BC2_uni_R. As for how the authors treated the data: For normalization, 1 million high-quality reads, each with a distinct molecular identifier, were randomly selected from each sample. Reads with shared molecular identifiers were discarded instead of being binned into consensus sequences. MiTCR, set to a Q25 quality threshold and the strictest error-elimination algorithm, was used for CDR3 identification, clonotype clustering and error correction. Lower-bound total TCR beta diversity was estimated with a nonparametric unseen species model using Euler transformation. TCRdb reworked the public reads: Q25 trimming with fastp, MiXCR clone assembly, productive beta chains retained. Rows merge per CDR3 protein into single entries with the most common DNA and genes. It is TCRdb's table, rather than the study itself, that gives the V and J calls and clone size. Here the sample has 450,000 to 700,000 distinct CDR3 sequences; roughly 28% occur a single time. The ten largest clones represent around 20% of the sample.

Systemically healthy Caucasian individuals from Russia, around 38 in total and aged 6 to 90 years, were included as donors. Each donor gave 8.5 to 10 milliliters of peripheral blood, collected into EDTA-treated Vacutainer tubes. Ficoll-Paque density-gradient centrifugation was used to isolate PBMCs, with at least 6.5 million obtained per sample. Total RNA was extracted from PBMCs with Trizol reagent, with at least 6 micrograms obtained per sample. For every donor, an aliquot of PBMCs went through flow cytometry to measure the percentages of naive CD45RAhigh/CD27high T cells. This TCR came from a woman between 65 and 79 years old in good health. The sequenced material came from blood. This chain is built from TRBV6-4 and TRBJ2-2; no confident D gene assignment can be made. CDR3 loop: CASSDSGIGELFF. The base sequence is TGTGCCAGCAGTGACTCAGGGATCGGGGAGCTGTTTTTT.